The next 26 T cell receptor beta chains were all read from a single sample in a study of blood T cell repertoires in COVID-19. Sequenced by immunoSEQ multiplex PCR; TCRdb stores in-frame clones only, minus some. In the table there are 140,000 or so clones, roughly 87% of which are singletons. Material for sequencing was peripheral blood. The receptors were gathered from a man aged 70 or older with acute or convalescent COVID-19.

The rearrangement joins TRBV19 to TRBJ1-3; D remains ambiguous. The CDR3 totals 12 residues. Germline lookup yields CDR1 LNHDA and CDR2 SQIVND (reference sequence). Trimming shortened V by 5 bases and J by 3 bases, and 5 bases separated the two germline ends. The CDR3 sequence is CASSADGNTIYF. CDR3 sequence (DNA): TGTGCCAGTAGTGCGGATGGAAACACCATATATTTT.

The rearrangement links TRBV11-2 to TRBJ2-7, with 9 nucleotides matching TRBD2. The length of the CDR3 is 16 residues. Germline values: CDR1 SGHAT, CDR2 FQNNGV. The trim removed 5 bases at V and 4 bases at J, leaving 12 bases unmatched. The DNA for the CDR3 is TGTGCCAGCAGCCCACTTACGGGACTAGCTAGTTACGAGCAGTACTTC. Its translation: CASSPLTGLASYEQYF.

The CDR3 DNA reads as TGTGCCAGCAGCCTATCCTCCACGGGCGAGCAGTACTTC. This codes for CASSLSSTGEQYF. The V call is TRBV2, the J call TRBJ2-7; unclear D gene. This CDR3 is built from 13 residues. Trimming took 6 bases from V and 6 from J, leaving 15 bases between them. The germline V gene has CDR1 SNHLY and CDR2 FYNNEI. The full variable domain, its missing parts supplied by reference TRBV2 and TRBJ2-7, is EPEVTQTPSHQVTQMGQEVILRCVPISNHLYFYWYRQILGQKVEFLVSFYNNEISEKSEIFDDQFSVERPDGSNFTLKIRSTKLEDSAMYFCASSLSSTGEQYFGPGTRLTVT.

The CDR3 DNA reads as TGTGCCAGCAGCCCCGATTGGAGGTACAATGAGCAGTTCTTC. This gives the protein CASSPDWRYNEQFF. The gene calls are TRBV7-8 and TRBJ2-1; possible D gene TRBD2, 5 bases. Germline values: CDR1 SGHVS, CDR2 FQNEAQ. The V end was cut by 5 bases, the J end by 4 bases, with 12 bases between. The CDR3 sequence is 14 residues long.

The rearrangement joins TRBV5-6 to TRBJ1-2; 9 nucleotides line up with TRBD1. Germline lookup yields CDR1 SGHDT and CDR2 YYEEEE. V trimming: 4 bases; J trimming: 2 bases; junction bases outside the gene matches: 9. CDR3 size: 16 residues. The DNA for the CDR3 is TGTGCCAGCAGCCCCCCGCCCGGGACAGGGAACTATGGCTACACCTTC. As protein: CASSPPPGTGNYGYTF. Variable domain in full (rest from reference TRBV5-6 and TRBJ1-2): DAGVTQSPTHLIKTRGQQVTLRCSPKSGHDTVSWYQQALGQGPQFIFQYYEEEERQRGNFPDRFSGHQFPNYSSELNVNALLLGDSALYLCASSPPPGTGNYGYTFGSGTRLTVV.

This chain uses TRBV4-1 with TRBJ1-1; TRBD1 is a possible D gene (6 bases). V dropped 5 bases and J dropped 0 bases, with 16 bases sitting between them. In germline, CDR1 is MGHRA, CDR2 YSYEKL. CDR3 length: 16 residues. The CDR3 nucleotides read TGCGCCAGCAGCGAGCAGGGGCTCCTAATGAACACTGAAGCTTTCTTT. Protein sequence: CASSEQGLLMNTEAFF.

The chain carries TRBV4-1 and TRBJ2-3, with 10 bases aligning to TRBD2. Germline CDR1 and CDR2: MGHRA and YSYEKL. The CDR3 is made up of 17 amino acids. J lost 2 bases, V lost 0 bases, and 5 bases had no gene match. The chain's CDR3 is CASSQDGAGGHTDTQYF. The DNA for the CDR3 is TGCGCCAGCAGCCAAGATGGAGCGGGAGGGCACACAGATACGCAGTATTTT.

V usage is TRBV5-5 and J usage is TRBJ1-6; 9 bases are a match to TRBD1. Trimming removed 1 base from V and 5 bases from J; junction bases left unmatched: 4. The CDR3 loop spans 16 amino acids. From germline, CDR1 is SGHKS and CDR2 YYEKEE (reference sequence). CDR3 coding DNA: TGTGCCAGCAGCTTGAGACAGGGGGTAAATAATTCACCCCTCCACTTT. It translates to CASSLRQGVNNSPLHF.

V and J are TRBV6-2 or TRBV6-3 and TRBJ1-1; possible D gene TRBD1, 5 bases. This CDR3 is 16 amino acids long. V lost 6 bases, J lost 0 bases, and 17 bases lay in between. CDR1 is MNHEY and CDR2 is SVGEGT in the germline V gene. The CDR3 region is CASSQAGFRMNTEAFF. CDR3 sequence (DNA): TGTGCCAGCAGCCAGGCAGGGTTCAGGATGAACACTGAAGCTTTCTTT.

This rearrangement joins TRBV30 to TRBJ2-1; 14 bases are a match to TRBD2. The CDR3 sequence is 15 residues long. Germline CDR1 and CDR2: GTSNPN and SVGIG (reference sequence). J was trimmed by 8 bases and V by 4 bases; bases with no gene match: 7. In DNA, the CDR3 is TGTGCCTGGACTCTGGGACTAGCGGGAGCCGATGAGCAGTTCTTC. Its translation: CAWTLGLAGADEQFF.

The CDR3 coding sequence is TGTGCCAGCAGTGATACGAGCAGGGGGGATGAAAAACTGTTTTTT. Encoded protein: CASSDTSRGDEKLFF. The chain carries TRBV25-1 and TRBJ1-4; 7 bases align to TRBD1. V gave up 3 bases and J gave up 6 bases; unmatched junction bases: 7. This CDR3 contains 15 residues. Germline V gene lookup returns CDR1 MGHDK and CDR2 SYGVNS.

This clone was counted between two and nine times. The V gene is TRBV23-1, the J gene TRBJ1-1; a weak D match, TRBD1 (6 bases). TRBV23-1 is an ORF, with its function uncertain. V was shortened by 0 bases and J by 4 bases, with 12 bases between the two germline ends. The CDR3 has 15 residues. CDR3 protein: CASSQSTRGSTEAFF. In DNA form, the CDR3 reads TGCGCCAGCAGTCAATCGACCAGGGGTAGCACTGAAGCTTTCTTT.

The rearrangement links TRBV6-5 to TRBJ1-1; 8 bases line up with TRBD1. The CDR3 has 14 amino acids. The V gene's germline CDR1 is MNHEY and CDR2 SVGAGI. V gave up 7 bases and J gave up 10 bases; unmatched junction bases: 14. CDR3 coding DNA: TGTGCCAGCACTTCCAGGGGGCCCCCCGCGGTAGCTTTCTTT. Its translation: CASTSRGPPAVAFF.

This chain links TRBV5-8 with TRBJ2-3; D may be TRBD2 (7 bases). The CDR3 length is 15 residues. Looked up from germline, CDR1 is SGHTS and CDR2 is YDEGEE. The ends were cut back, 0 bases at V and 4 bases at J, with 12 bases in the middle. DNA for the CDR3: TGTGCCAGCAGCTTGGGGCAAGGGGGGGCAGATACGCAGTATTTT. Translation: CASSLGQGGADTQYF.

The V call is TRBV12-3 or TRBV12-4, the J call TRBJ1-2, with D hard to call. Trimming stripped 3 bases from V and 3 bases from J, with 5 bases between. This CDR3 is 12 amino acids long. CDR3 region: CASSLRDYGYTF. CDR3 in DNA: TGTGCCAGCAGTTTGAGAGACTATGGCTACACCTTC.

The CDR3, as DNA: TGTGCCAGCAGGGAAAGGTCCCACGGAAAGGGGCGAACTAACTATGGCTACACCTTC. Residues: CASRERSHGKGRTNYGYTF. The chain combines TRBV2 with TRBJ1-2; TRBD1 might be the D (5 bases). The CDR3 length is 19 residues. Trimming stripped 6 bases from V and 0 bases from J, with 26 bases between. Germline CDR1 SNHLY, CDR2 FYNNEI.

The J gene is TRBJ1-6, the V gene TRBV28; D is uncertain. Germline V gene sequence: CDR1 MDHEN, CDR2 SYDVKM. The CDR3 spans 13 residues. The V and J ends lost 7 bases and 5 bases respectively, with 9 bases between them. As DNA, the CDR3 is TGTGCCAGCACTGATACACATAATTCACCCCTCCACTTT. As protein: CASTDTHNSPLHF.

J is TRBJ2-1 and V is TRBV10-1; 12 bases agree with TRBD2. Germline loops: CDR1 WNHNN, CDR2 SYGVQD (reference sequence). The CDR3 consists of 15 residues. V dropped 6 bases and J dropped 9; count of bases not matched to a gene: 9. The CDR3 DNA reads TGCGCCAGCAGCGATGGACTAGCGGGACAGGGTGAGCAGTTCTTC. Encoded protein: CASSDGLAGQGEQFF.

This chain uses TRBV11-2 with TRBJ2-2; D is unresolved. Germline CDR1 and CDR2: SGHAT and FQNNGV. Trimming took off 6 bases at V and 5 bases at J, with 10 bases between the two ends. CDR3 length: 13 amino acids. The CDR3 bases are TGTGCCAGCAGGACGGGTGAAACCGGGGAGCTGTTTTTT. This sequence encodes CASRTGETGELFF.

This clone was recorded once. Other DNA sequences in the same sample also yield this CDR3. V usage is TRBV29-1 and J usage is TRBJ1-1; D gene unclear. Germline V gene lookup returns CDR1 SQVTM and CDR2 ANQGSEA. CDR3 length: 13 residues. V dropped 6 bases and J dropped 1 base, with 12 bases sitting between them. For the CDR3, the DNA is TGCAGCGTGGGTGGGAGGAGGAACACTGAAGCTTTCTTT. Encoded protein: CSVGGRRNTEAFF.

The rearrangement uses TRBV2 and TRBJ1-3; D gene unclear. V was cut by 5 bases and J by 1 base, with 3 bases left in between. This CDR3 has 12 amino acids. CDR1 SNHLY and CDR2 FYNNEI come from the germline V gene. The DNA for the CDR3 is TGTGCCAGCAGTCCGTCTGGAAACACCATATATTTT. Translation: CASSPSGNTIYF.

The CDR3 coding sequence is TGTGCCAGCTCCCCTTCGCCGGGACAGCTACTCTATGGCTACACCTTC. This sequence encodes CASSPSPGQLLYGYTF. The chain links TRBV18 to TRBJ1-2, with 7 bases aligning to TRBD1. CDR3 length: 16 amino acids. V dropped 6 bases and J dropped 4; count of bases not matched to a gene: 14. The germline V gene has CDR1 KGHSH and CDR2 LQKENI.

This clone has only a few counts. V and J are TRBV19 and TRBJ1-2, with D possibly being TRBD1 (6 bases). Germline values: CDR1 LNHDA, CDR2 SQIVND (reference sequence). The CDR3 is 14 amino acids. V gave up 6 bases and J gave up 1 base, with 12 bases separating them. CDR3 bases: TGTGCCAGTAGACTGGACAGTCTTAACTATGGCTACACCTTC. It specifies CASRLDSLNYGYTF.

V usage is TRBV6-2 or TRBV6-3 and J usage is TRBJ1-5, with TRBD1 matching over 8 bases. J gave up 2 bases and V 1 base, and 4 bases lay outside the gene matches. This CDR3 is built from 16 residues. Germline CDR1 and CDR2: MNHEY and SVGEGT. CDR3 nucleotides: TGTGCCAGCAGTTACTGGTCAGGGGGCGGCAATCAGCCCCAGCATTTT. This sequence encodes CASSYWSGGGNQPQHF.

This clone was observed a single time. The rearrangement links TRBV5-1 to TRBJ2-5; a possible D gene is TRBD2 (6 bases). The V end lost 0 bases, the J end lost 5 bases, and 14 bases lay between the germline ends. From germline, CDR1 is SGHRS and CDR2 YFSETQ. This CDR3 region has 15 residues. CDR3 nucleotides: TGCGCCAGCAGCTTGGCCGGGGGATCAGGGGAGACCCAGTACTTC. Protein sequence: CASSLAGGSGETQYF.

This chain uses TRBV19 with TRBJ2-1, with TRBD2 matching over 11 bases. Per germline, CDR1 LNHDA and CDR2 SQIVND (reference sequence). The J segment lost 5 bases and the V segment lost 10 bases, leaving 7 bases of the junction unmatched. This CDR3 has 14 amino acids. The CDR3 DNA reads TGTGCCAAGCGGGGACTAGCGGTTAACAATGAGCAGTTCTTC. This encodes CAKRGLAVNNEQFF.